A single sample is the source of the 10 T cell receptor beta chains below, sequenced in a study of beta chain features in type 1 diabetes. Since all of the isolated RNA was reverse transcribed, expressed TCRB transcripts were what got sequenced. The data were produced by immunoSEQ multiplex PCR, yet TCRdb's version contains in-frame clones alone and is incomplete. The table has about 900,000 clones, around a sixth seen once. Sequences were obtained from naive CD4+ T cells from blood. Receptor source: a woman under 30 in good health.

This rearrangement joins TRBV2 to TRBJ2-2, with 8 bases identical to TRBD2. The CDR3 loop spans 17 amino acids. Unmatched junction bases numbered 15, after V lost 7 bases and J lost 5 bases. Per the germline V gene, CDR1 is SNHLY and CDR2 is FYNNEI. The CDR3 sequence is CASKYLESGSKTGELFF. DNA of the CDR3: TGTGCCAGCAAGTATTTAGAAAGCGGGAGTAAAACCGGGGAGCTGTTTTTT.

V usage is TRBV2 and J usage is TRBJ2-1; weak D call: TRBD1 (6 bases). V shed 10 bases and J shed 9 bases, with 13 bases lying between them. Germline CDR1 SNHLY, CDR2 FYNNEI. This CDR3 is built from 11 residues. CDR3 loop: CATYRDGEQFF. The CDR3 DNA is TGTGCCACCTACAGGGATGGTGAGCAGTTCTTC.

CDR3 nucleotide sequence: TGTGCCAGCAGCTCCCCCCAAAGGGGGTGGGGCTATGGCTACACCTTC. Translating it yields CASSSPQRGWGYGYTF. The chain couples TRBV5-4 to TRBJ1-2, with TRBD1 as a possible D gene (6 bases). Germline V lookup: CDR1 SGHNT, CDR2 YYREEE (reference sequence). This CDR3 is built from 16 residues. Deletions cut 3 bases from V and 4 bases from J, with 19 bases between.

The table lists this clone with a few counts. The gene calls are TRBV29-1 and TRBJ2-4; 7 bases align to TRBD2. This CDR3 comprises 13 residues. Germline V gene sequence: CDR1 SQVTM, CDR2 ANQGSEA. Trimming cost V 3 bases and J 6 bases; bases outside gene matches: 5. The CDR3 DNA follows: TGCAGCGTTGATCCCGGACTAGGAAACATTCAGTACTTC. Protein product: CSVDPGLGNIQYF.

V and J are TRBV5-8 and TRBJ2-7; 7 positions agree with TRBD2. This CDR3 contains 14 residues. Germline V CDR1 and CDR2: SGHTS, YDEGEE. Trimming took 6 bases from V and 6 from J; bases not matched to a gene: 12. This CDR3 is CASTSGLGIGEQYF. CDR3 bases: TGTGCCAGCACCTCAGGACTAGGAATCGGCGAGCAGTACTTC. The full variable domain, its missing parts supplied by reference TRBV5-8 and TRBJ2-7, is EAGVTQSPTHLIKTRGQQATLRCSPISGHTSVYWYQQALGLGLQFLLWYDEGEERNRGNFPPRFSGRQFPNYSSELNVNALELEDSALYLCASTSGLGIGEQYFGPGTRLTVT.

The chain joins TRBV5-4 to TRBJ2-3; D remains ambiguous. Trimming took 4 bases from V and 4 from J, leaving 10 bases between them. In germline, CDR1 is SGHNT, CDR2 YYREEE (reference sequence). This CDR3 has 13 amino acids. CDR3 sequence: CASSLSEPDTQYF. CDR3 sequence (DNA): TGTGCCAGCAGCCTGTCGGAACCAGATACGCAGTATTTT. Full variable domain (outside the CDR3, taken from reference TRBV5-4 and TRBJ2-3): ETGVTQSPTHLIKTRGQQVTLRCSSQSGHNTVSWYQQALGQGPQFIFQYYREEENGRGNFPPRFSGLQFPNYSSELNVNALELDDSALYLCASSLSEPDTQYFGPGTRLTVL.

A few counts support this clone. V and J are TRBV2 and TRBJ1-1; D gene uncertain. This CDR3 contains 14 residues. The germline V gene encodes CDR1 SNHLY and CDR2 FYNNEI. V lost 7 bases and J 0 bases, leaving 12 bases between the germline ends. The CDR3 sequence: CASTSQVMNTEAFF. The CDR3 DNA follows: TGTGCCAGCACATCCCAAGTTATGAACACTGAAGCTTTCTTT.

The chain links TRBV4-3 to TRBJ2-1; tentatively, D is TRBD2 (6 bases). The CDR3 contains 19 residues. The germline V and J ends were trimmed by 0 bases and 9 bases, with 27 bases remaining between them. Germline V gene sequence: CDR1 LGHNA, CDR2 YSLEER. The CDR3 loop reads CASSQEKVTVGLALTEQFF. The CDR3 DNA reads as TGCGCCAGCAGCCAAGAAAAGGTCACGGTCGGGCTAGCGTTGACTGAGCAGTTCTTC.

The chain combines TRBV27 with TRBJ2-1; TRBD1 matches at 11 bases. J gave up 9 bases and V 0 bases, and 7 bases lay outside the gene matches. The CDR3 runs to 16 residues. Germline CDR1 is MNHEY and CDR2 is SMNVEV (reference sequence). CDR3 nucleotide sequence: TGTGCCAGCAGTTTATCGTGGACAGGGGGCGCGGGTGAGCAGTTCTTC. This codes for CASSLSWTGGAGEQFF.

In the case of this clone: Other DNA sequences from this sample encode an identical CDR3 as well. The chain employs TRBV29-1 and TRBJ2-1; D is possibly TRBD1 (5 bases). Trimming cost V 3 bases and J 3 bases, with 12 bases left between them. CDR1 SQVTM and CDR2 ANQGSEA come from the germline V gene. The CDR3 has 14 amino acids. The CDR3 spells CSVDLGQGYNEQFF. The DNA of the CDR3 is TGCAGCGTTGATCTGGGCCAGGGCTACAATGAGCAGTTCTTC.